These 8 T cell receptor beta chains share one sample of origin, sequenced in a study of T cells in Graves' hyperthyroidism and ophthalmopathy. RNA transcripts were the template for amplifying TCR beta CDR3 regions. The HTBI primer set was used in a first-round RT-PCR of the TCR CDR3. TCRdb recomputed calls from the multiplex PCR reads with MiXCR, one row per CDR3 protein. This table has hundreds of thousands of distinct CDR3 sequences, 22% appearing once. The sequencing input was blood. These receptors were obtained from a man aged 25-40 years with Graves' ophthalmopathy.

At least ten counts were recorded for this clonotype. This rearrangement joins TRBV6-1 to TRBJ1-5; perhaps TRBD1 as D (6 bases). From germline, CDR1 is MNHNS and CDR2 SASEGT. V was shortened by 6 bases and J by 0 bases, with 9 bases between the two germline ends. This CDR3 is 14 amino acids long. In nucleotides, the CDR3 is TGTGCCAGCAGGGTGGACAGTAGCAATCAGCCCCAGCATTTT. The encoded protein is CASRVDSSNQPQHF.

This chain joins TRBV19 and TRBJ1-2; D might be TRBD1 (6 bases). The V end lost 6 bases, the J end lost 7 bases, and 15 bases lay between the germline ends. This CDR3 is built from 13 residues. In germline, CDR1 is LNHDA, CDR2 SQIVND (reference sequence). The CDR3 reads CASSIGTRIGYTF. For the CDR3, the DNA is TGTGCCAGTAGCATCGGGACACGTATTGGCTACACCTTC.

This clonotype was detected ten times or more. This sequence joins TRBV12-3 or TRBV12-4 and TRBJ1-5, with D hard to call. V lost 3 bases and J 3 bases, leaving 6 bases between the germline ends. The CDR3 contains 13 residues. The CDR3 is CASSFMDNQPQHF. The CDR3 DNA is TGTGCCAGCAGTTTCATGGACAATCAGCCCCAGCATTTT.

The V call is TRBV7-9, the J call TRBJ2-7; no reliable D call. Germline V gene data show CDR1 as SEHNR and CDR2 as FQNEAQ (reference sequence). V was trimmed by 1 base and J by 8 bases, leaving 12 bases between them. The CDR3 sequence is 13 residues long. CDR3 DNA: TGTGCCAGCAGCTTAGGATCGGACCGCCAGCAGTACTTC. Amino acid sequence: CASSLGSDRQQYF.

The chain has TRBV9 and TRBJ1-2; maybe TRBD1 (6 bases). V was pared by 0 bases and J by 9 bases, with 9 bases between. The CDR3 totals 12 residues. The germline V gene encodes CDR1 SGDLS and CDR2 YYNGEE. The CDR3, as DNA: TGTGCCAGCAGCGTAGCAGGGGATAGCTACACCTTC. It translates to CASSVAGDSYTF.

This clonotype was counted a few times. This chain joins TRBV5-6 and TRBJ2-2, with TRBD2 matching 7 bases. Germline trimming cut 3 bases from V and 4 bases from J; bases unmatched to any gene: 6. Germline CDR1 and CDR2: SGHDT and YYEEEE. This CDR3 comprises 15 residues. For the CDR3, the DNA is TGTGCCAGCAGCTGGGGGGGACTTCCCACCGGGGAGCTGTTTTTT. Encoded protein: CASSWGGLPTGELFF.

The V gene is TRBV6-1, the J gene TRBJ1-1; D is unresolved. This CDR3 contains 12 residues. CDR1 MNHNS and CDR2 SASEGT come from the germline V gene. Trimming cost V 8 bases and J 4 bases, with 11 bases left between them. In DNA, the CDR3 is TGTGCCAGCCGGACCCCTTCCACTGAAGCTTTCTTT. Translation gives CASRTPSTEAFF.

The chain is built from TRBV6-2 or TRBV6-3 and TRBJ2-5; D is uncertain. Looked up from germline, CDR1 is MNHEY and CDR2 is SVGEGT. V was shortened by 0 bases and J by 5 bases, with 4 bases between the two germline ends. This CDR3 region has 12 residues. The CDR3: CASSYSPETQYF. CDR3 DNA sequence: TGTGCCAGCAGTTACTCTCCCGAGACCCAGTACTTC.